These 21 T cell receptor beta chains were sequenced from one sample in a study of shared clonotypes between healthy human individuals. Terminally differentiated effector memory CD45RA+ cells were left out of the naive CD8 fraction, which was CD45RO-negative and positively selected for CCR7. Sequenced by immunoSEQ multiplex PCR; TCRdb stores in-frame clones only, minus some. Here the sample spans roughly 2.1 million clones, 85% to 95% being singletons. Sequenced sample: naive CD8+ T cells from PBMCs. These receptors were collected from a young man in good health. Some clones in this sample may be carry-over from other donors' samples.

The CDR3 region is CASSPHPRGANYGYTF. The CDR3 DNA is TGTGCCAGCAGCCCACACCCCCGGGGGGCTAACTATGGCTACACCTTC. The chain carries TRBV7-2 and TRBJ1-2; the D gene is possibly TRBD1 (5 bases). The CDR3 totals 16 residues. Deletions cut 5 bases from V and 0 bases from J, with 16 bases between. Per the germline V gene, CDR1 is SGHTA and CDR2 is FQGNSA.

This clone has just a few counts. V is TRBV4-1 and J is TRBJ1-4; D gene uncertain. The CDR3 length is 14 residues. The germline V and J ends were trimmed by 1 base and 12 bases, with 15 bases remaining between them. Germline CDR1 and CDR2: MGHRA and YSYEKL. In DNA form, the CDR3 reads TGCGCCAGCAGCCAAGTCGGTTCCCGAAGGGAACTGTTTTTT. Its protein is CASSQVGSRRELFF.

V gene TRBV5-8 combines with J gene TRBJ1-1; no firm D call. The CDR3 loop spans 14 amino acids. Germline-derived CDR1 and CDR2 are SGHTS and YDEGEE. V dropped 4 bases and J dropped 3 bases, with 13 bases sitting between them. The CDR3 region is CASSVFSGDTEAFF. As DNA, the CDR3 is TGTGCCAGCAGCGTGTTCAGTGGGGACACTGAAGCTTTCTTT.

This clone has only a few counts. The sample holds other DNA sequences that translate to the same CDR3. This sequence joins TRBV9 and TRBJ1-1; D gene ambiguous. V was shortened by 0 bases and J by 6 bases, with 12 bases between the two germline ends. CDR3 length equals 14 residues. Germline CDR1 SGDLS, CDR2 YYNGEE. CDR3 nucleotide sequence: TGTGCCAGCAGCGTAGGTCGGGGTCGGGCTGAAGCTTTCTTT. This sequence encodes CASSVGRGRAEAFF. Together with reference TRBV9 and TRBJ1-1, the CDR3 gives the full variable domain: DSGVTQTPKHLITATGQRVTLRCSPRSGDLSVYWYQQSLDQGLQFLIQYYNGEERAKGNILERFSAQQFPDLHSELNLSSLELGDSALYFCASSVGRGRAEAFFGQGTRLTVV.

V and J are TRBV5-1 and TRBJ1-3, with 8 bases matching TRBD1. This CDR3 contains 17 residues. Trimming cost V 1 base and J 2 bases; bases outside gene matches: 8. Germline V gene lookup returns CDR1 SGHRS and CDR2 YFSETQ. CDR3 amino acids: CASSLTGGIGTGNTIYF. Here the CDR3 DNA reads TGCGCCAGCAGCTTGACAGGGGGAATCGGCACTGGAAACACCATATATTTT.

This sequence joins TRBV7-8 and TRBJ1-5; D possibly corresponds to TRBD1 (5 bases). V shed 3 bases and J shed 0 bases, with 6 bases lying between them. Germline loops: CDR1 SGHVS, CDR2 FQNEAQ. The CDR3 consists of 14 residues. CDR3 in amino acids: CASSFRDSNQPQHF. The CDR3 DNA reads TGTGCCAGCAGCTTCAGGGATAGCAATCAGCCCCAGCATTTT.

J is TRBJ2-7 and V is TRBV9, with TRBD1 identical over 7 bases. Germline-derived CDR1 and CDR2 are SGDLS and YYNGEE. The junction had 5 bases not matched to a gene; V was cut back by 4 bases and J by 7 bases. The CDR3 loop spans 12 amino acids. The CDR3 loop reads CASSPQQGEQYF. The CDR3 DNA sequence: TGTGCCAGCAGCCCACAACAGGGGGAGCAGTACTTC.

This chain connects TRBV5-1 to TRBJ2-1, with a possible D match to TRBD1 (5 bases). Trimming pared 4 bases from V and 0 bases from J, leaving 11 bases between. Germline CDR1 and CDR2: SGHRS and YFSETQ. This CDR3 is 15 amino acids long. The CDR3 sequence: CASSPDSSSYNEQFF. The CDR3 nucleotides are TGCGCCAGCAGCCCCGACAGTAGCTCCTACAATGAGCAGTTCTTC. Full variable domain (outside the CDR3, taken from reference TRBV5-1 and TRBJ2-1): KAGVTQTPRYLIKTRGQQVTLSCSPISGHRSVSWYQQTPGQGLQFLFEYFSETQRNKGNFPGRFSGRQFSNSRSEMNVSTLELGDSALYLCASSPDSSSYNEQFFGPGTRLTVL.

In nucleotides, the CDR3 is TGTGCCAGTATGGGAGAGGGGACTAGCGGATCCTACGAGCAGTACTTC. It translates to CASMGEGTSGSYEQYF. The V call is TRBV19, the J call TRBJ2-7; 11 nucleotides line up with TRBD2. The CDR3 runs to 16 residues. Germline CDR1 and CDR2: LNHDA and SQIVND (reference sequence). The J segment lost 1 base and the V segment lost 7 bases, leaving 9 bases of the junction unmatched.

The count of this clone is one. V is TRBV29-1 and J is TRBJ1-2; D gene ambiguous. Trimming took off 3 bases at V and 4 bases at J, with 9 bases between the two ends. CDR3 size: 12 residues. The V gene's germline CDR1 is SQVTM and CDR2 ANQGSEA. The CDR3 region is CSVEFASYGYTF. The CDR3, as DNA: TGCAGCGTTGAGTTTGCTAGCTATGGCTACACCTTC.

This chain joins TRBV5-1 and TRBJ1-2; TRBD1 agrees at 7 bases. Looked up from germline, CDR1 is SGHRS and CDR2 is YFSETQ. The V gene end was trimmed by 4 bases and the J gene end by 3 bases; junction bases not matched to a gene: 12. This CDR3 comprises 16 residues. The CDR3 reads CASSRDITTGDYGYTF. CDR3 DNA sequence: TGCGCCAGCAGCAGGGACATCACTACAGGGGACTATGGCTACACCTTC. The whole variable domain, remainder taken from reference TRBV5-1 and TRBJ1-2, is KAGVTQTPRYLIKTRGQQVTLSCSPISGHRSVSWYQQTPGQGLQFLFEYFSETQRNKGNFPGRFSGRQFSNSRSEMNVSTLELGDSALYLCASSRDITTGDYGYTFGSGTRLTVV.

The CDR3 coding sequence is TGTGCCAGCAGCATGAAACTAGTCCATGAGCAGTTCTTC. It yields the protein CASSMKLVHEQFF. The V call is TRBV7-9, the J call TRBJ2-1; TRBD2 is a possible D gene (5 bases). From germline, CDR1 is SEHNR and CDR2 FQNEAQ (reference sequence). The CDR3 runs 13 residues. Trimming took 5 bases from V and 8 from J, leaving 13 bases between them.

The J gene is TRBJ2-7, the V gene TRBV28, with 10 positions matching TRBD1. Trimming cost V 2 bases and J 2 bases; bases outside gene matches: 3. The CDR3 has 15 amino acids. Germline V gene data show CDR1 as MDHEN and CDR2 as SYDVKM. CDR3 bases: TGTGCCAGCAGTTTACGGGACAGGGGCCCCTACGAGCAGTACTTC. This translates into CASSLRDRGPYEQYF.

This rearrangement joins TRBV18 to TRBJ1-2; D may be TRBD1 (5 bases). CDR1 is KGHSH, CDR2 LQKENI, per germline. Between the trimmed V and J ends, which lost 2 bases and 8 bases, there was a span of 12 bases. CDR3 length: 13 residues. The CDR3 region is CASSPERQGGYTF. CDR3 nucleotides: TGTGCCAGCTCACCAGAGCGGCAGGGAGGCTACACCTTC.

The genes are TRBV29-1 and TRBJ2-2; D gene unclear. CDR1 SQVTM and CDR2 ANQGSEA come from the germline V gene. The CDR3 contains 12 residues. V was clipped by 7 bases and J by 6 bases, with 12 bases between them. The CDR3 is CSAFSSPGELFF. CDR3 DNA sequence: TGCAGCGCCTTCTCTAGTCCCGGGGAGCTGTTTTTT.

Here the CDR3 DNA reads TGTGCCAGCAGCTTGGAGGAAGGGGAGACCCAGTACTTC. As protein: CASSLEEGETQYF. The V gene is TRBV5-4, the J gene TRBJ2-5; the D is unclear. The germline gives CDR1 SGHNT, CDR2 YYREEE (reference sequence). The CDR3 consists of 13 residues. The V end was cut by 0 bases, the J end by 5 bases, with 8 bases between.

This chain joins TRBV4-1 and TRBJ1-4; tentatively, D is TRBD1 (5 bases). The CDR3 length is 14 residues. In germline, CDR1 is MGHRA, CDR2 YSYEKL. The V end lost 6 bases, the J end lost 7 bases, and 15 bases lay between the germline ends. DNA for the CDR3: TGCGCCAGCAGTGCTACAGGTTCAGGTGAAAAACTGTTTTTT. This sequence encodes CASSATGSGEKLFF.

The chain carries TRBV2 and TRBJ2-7; tentatively, D is TRBD2 (5 bases). Germline V gene lookup returns CDR1 SNHLY and CDR2 FYNNEI. CDR3 length equals 13 residues. V gave up 6 bases and J gave up 3 bases, with 12 bases separating them. The DNA of the CDR3 is TGTGCCAGCAGAAACGCGGGTGACTACGAGCAGTACTTC. Translating it yields CASRNAGDYEQYF.

The rearrangement joins TRBV15 to TRBJ2-2; no firm D call. V was shortened by 4 bases and J by 8 bases, with 11 bases between the two germline ends. This CDR3 region has 13 residues. Germline CDR1 reads LNHNV; CDR2 reads YYDKDF (reference sequence). DNA of the CDR3: TGTGCCACCAGCATAGTATCCCCGGGGGAGCTGTTTTTT. Encoded protein: CATSIVSPGELFF.

In this sample, this clone turned up once. The chain carries TRBV5-8 and TRBJ1-5; D is possibly TRBD1 (6 bases). The CDR3 extends over 17 amino acids. Per germline, CDR1 SGHTS and CDR2 YDEGEE. The V end was cut by 0 bases, the J end by 4 bases, with 17 bases between. The CDR3 DNA follows: TGTGCCAGCAGCTTGGCCTCATTATGGGACACTAATCAGCCCCAGCATTTT. Translation gives CASSLASLWDTNQPQHF. The full variable domain, in which reference TRBV5-8 and TRBJ1-5 provide the parts outside the CDR3, is EAGVTQSPTHLIKTRGQQATLRCSPISGHTSVYWYQQALGLGLQFLLWYDEGEERNRGNFPPRFSGRQFPNYSSELNVNALELEDSALYLCASSLASLWDTNQPQHFGDGTRLSIL.

The chain links TRBV9 to TRBJ2-7; the D call may be TRBD1 or TRBD2 (7 bases each). V shed 7 bases and J shed 1 base, with 12 bases lying between them. The CDR3 is made up of 13 amino acids. Germline V gives CDR1 SGDLS, CDR2 YYNGEE. In DNA, the CDR3 is TGTGCCAGCGGGAGGGGGCAGTCCTACGAGCAGTACTTC. Translating it yields CASGRGQSYEQYF.